Here is one T cell receptor (beta chain) with its context. What it binds is unknown. Gene names are the mouse ones. Read sequence stops 4 residues before the CDR3 end, and the germline J gene provides the missing end. As the sequencing template, cDNA was produced by extracting RNA and reverse transcribing it. The data were produced by immunoSEQ multiplex PCR, yet TCRdb's version contains in-frame clones alone and is incomplete. The sample contains about 300,000 clones, none of them singletons. This record comes from a study of CD8+ T cells in alopecia areata. Across the study: Skin-grafted approximately 7-11-week-old female C3H/HeJ mice received tissue from roughly 6-12-month-old C3H/HeJ donors with spontaneous alopecia.

Using CD4, CD8alpha, NKG2D, NKG2ACE and other markers, pooled cutaneous lymph node cells were sorted. V trimming: 6 bases; J trimming: 0 bases; junction bases outside the gene matches: 5. The CDR3 has 15 amino acids. Germline CDR1 is MSHET and CDR2 is SYDVDS. Study-level findings and limits: Mice showed clearer TCR sharing than patients did, a gap that was possibly HLA-related. Lesional tissue from the scalp (especially in alopecia totalis/universalis) showed higher clonality than normal scalp.

This receptor was taken from a C3H/HeJ mouse with alopecia areata. This strain's MHC haplotype is H2-k. The V call is TRBV29, the J call TRBJ2-3; the match to TRBD2 covers 8 bases. The sample taken for sequencing was CD4+ T cells sorted from a lymph node. The CDR3 bases that were read are TGTGCTAGCAGCTGGGGGGCGACTAGTGCAGAA. Protein sequence: CASSWGATSAE. The whole CDR3 protein reads CASSWGATSAETLYF.